The 18 T cell receptor beta chains reported below all come from one sample, sequenced in a study of blood T cells in healthy people across ages. A second PCR of about 7 to 11 cycles used a sample-barcoded 5' primer and a J-beta primer mix. In TCRdb, the 5' RACE reads were re-called with MiXCR into one record per CDR3 protein. This sample carries around 800,000 distinct CDR3 sequences, 46% of them seen once, and the ten largest clones take 15% to 20%. Sample: blood. The receptors derive from an elderly man in good health.

V usage is TRBV30 and J usage is TRBJ2-7, with 14 positions matching TRBD2. Unmatched junction bases numbered 5, after V lost 0 bases and J lost 10 bases. Germline values: CDR1 GTSNPN, CDR2 SVGIG (reference sequence). The CDR3 length is 14 residues. The CDR3 is CAWSVGLAGGDQYF. In DNA form, the CDR3 reads TGTGCCTGGAGTGTAGGACTAGCGGGAGGCGATCAGTACTTC.

On this clonotype itself: A much larger clone sits a single nucleotide away, making a read error possible. V is TRBV12-3 or TRBV12-4 and J is TRBJ2-1; D might be TRBD1 (6 bases). The better agreement between TRBJ2-7 and the DNA end casts doubt on the J call. The CDR3 has 15 amino acids. The CDR3 coding sequence is TGTGCCAGCAGTTTAAGGGGGATAGATTACAATGAGCAGTACTTC. The encoded protein is CASSLRGIDYNEQYF.

Regarding this clonotype: Being one base from a much bigger clone, this may be a read error. The rearrangement uses TRBV20-1 and TRBJ2-7; maybe TRBD1 (6 bases). The germline CDR1 and CDR2 sequences are DFQATT and SNEGSKA (reference sequence). The CDR3 is 13 amino acids. The CDR3, as DNA: TGCAGTGATAGAGTTACAGGGTTGGTGGAGCAGTACTTC. Its protein product is CSDRVTGLVEQYF.

This chain connects TRBV29-1 to TRBJ2-4; D may be TRBD2 (5 bases). This CDR3 spans 14 amino acids. V lost 1 base and J lost 1, with 8 bases in between. The germline V gene encodes CDR1 SQVTM and CDR2 ANQGSEA. The chain's CDR3 is CSVEVWRAKNIQYF. CDR3 bases: TGCAGCGTTGAAGTGTGGAGGGCCAAAAACATTCAGTACTTC.

The J gene is TRBJ1-2, the V gene TRBV29-1; the D gene is possibly TRBD1 (6 bases). The CDR3 sequence is 15 residues long. In germline, CDR1 is SQVTM, CDR2 ANQGSEA. Trimming pared 8 bases from V and 0 bases from J, leaving 19 bases between. In DNA, the CDR3 is TGCAGCCCTGAGACAGGAAACAACCCTAACTATGGCTACACCTTC. It is translated as CSPETGNNPNYGYTF.

V gene TRBV5-1 combines with J gene TRBJ2-3, with 8 bases matching TRBD1. The V and J ends lost 7 bases and 0 bases, in that order; junction bases with no gene match: 4. Germline assignment: CDR1 SGHRS and CDR2 YFSETQ. CDR3 size: 14 residues. The CDR3 nucleotides read TGCGCCAGCCAGACAGGGGTTAGCACAGATACGCAGTATTTT. It codes for CASQTGVSTDTQYF.

In its sample, this clonotype was seen a few times. The chain is built from TRBV7-2 and TRBJ2-5, with 11 bases identical to TRBD2. Germline CDR1 is SGHTA and CDR2 is FQGNSA. The CDR3 runs 16 residues. J was trimmed by 4 bases and V by 3 bases; bases with no gene match: 7. This CDR3 reads CASSFVLAGGRETQYF. The CDR3 nucleotides are TGTGCCAGCAGCTTCGTGTTAGCGGGAGGGCGAGAGACCCAGTACTTC.

To note about this clonotype: A much larger clone differs by one base, so this may be a read error. V is TRBV7-2 and J is TRBJ2-5; D remains unclear. With 7 bases removed from V and 7 bases from J, the gap between germline ends came to 16 bases. The CDR3 loop spans 13 amino acids. Germline values: CDR1 SGHTA, CDR2 FQGNSA. The CDR3 loop is CASNPDQTGTQYF. The DNA of the CDR3 is TGTGCCAGCAACCCCGACCAGACGGGGACCCAGTACTTC.

The V and J genes are TRBV5-1 and TRBJ2-5, with D perhaps matching TRBD2 (6 bases). CDR1 and CDR2 (germline): SGHRS, YFSETQ. The germline V and J ends were trimmed by 2 bases and 11 bases, with 25 bases remaining between them. The CDR3 sequence is 16 residues long. The CDR3 loop is CASSLTATLEGNEQYF. DNA for the CDR3: TGCGCCAGCAGCTTAACAGCGACTCTGGAGGGGAATGAGCAGTACTTC.

This rearrangement joins TRBV28 to TRBJ2-7; no clear D gene. The CDR3 covers 13 residues. The V gene's germline CDR1 is MDHEN and CDR2 SYDVKM. The germline V and J ends were trimmed by 11 bases and 0 bases, with 14 bases remaining between them. In DNA, the CDR3 is TGTGCCGGGTCGGGCAGTAACTCCTACGAGCAGTACTTC. Protein sequence: CAGSGSNSYEQYF.

This clonotype occurred a few times. This chain links TRBV12-3 or TRBV12-4 with TRBJ2-5, with 10 bases that match TRBD2. The J call is uncertain, as TRBJ2-7 better fits the DNA end. This CDR3 has 14 residues. The CDR3 region has the DNA TGTGCCAGCAGTGCTAGCGGGAGTGGCTACGAGCAGTACTTC. This sequence encodes CASSASGSGYEQYF.

This clonotype was recorded once. The chain is built from TRBV7-9 and TRBJ2-1, with 9 bases fitting TRBD2. Germline values: CDR1 SEHNR, CDR2 FQNEAQ (reference sequence). CDR3 length: 18 amino acids. Trimming took 5 bases from V and 2 from J; bases not matched to a gene: 13. CDR3: CASSHGYGGRGTYNEQFF. CDR3 DNA: TGTGCCAGCAGCCATGGATACGGCGGGAGGGGGACCTACAATGAGCAGTTCTTC.

This clonotype was seen ten or more times. The gene calls are TRBV20-1 and TRBJ2-5, with 8 bases matching TRBD2. Germline V CDR1 and CDR2: DFQATT, SNEGSKA (reference sequence). The V and J ends lost 5 bases and 5 bases, in that order; junction bases with no gene match: 4. This CDR3 has 12 amino acids. The DNA for the CDR3 is TGCAGTGCTTCGCGGGAGGCGGAGACCCAGTACTTC. The encoded protein is CSASREAETQYF.

The genes are TRBV24-1 and TRBJ2-3; D is unresolved. Trimming took 12 bases from V and 0 from J, leaving 12 bases between them. CDR3 size: 13 residues. The germline V gene encodes CDR1 KGHDR and CDR2 SFDVKD. The CDR3 bases are TGTGCCGCCTACGACTCCAGCACAGATACGCAGTATTTT. Protein: CAAYDSSTDTQYF.

J is TRBJ2-4 and V is TRBV13; either TRBD1 or TRBD2 may supply D (6 bases each). This CDR3 comprises 18 residues. The germline CDR1 and CDR2 sequences are PRHDT and FYEKMQ (reference sequence). V gave up 2 bases and J gave up 0 bases, with 17 bases separating them. The CDR3 nucleotides read TGTGCCAGCAGCTTACGGGACCGACGGGGGCTAGCCAAAAACATTCAGTACTTC. It encodes CASSLRDRRGLAKNIQYF.

In DNA form, the CDR3 reads TGTGCCAGCAGCCAAGCCCCGGGACTAGCGGGAGGGACGACCTACGAGCAGTACTTC. It codes for CASSQAPGLAGGTTYEQYF. V gene TRBV3-1 combines with J gene TRBJ2-7; 16 bases agree with TRBD2. The length of the CDR3 is 19 residues. Unmatched junction bases numbered 8, after V lost 1 base and J lost 2 bases. CDR1 and CDR2 from the germline V gene are LGHDT and YNNKEL (reference sequence).

This chain uses TRBV10-3 with TRBJ2-2, with D tentatively TRBD2 (6 bases). The CDR3 is 17 amino acids. The V end was cut by 10 bases, the J end by 6 bases, with 27 bases between. Germline CDR1 and CDR2: ENHRY and SYGVKD. CDR3 in DNA: TGTGCCACCGCCAAGGTATCCGCTCGGGAGATCGCCGGGGAGCTGTTTTTT. Translation gives CATAKVSAREIAGELFF.

Regarding this clonotype: Relative to the germline gene, one junction end is altered; a read error may explain this. The chain joins TRBV4-2 to TRBJ2-7, with 11 bases matching TRBD2. Germline V CDR1 and CDR2: LGHNA, YNFKEQ. CDR3 length equals 16 residues. The CDR3 region is CASSHGGTSGSYAQYF. CDR3 in DNA: TGTGCCAGCAGCCACGGTGGGACTAGCGGTTCCTACGCGCAGTACTTC.